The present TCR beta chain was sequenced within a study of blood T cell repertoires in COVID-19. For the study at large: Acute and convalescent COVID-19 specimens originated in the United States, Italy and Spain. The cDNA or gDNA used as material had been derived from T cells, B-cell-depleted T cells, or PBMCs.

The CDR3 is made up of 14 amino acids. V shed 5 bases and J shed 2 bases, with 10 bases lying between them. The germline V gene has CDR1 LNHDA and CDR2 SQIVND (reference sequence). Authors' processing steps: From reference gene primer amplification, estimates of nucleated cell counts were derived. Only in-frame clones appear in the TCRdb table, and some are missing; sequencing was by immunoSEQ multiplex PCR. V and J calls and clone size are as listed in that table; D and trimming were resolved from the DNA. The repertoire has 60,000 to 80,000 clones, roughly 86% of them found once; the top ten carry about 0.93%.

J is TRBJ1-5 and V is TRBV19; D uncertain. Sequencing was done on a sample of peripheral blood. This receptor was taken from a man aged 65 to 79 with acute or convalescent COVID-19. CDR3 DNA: TGTGCCAGTAGTCTCTTGGCAGGCAATCAGCCCCAGCATTTT. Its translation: CASSLLAGNQPQHF.